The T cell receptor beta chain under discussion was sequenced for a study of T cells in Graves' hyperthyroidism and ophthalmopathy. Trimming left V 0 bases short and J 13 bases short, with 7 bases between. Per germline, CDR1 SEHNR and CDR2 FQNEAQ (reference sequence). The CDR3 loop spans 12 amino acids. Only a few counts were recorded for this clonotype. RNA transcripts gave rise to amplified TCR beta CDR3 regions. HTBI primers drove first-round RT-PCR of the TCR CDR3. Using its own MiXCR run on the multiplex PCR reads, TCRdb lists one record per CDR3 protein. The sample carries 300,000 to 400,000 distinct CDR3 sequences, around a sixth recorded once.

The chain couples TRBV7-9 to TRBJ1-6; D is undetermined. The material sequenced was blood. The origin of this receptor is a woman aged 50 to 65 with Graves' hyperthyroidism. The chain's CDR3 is CASSLAGHPLHF. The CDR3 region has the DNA TGTGCCAGCAGCTTAGCCGGGCATCCCCTCCACTTT.